These 20 T cell receptor beta chains were sequenced from one sample in a study of blood T cells in healthy people across ages. Then a second PCR, running about 6 to 11 cycles, was carried out with a sample-barcoded 5' primer and a J-beta primer mix. TCRdb called the 5' RACE reads again in MiXCR, with one record for every CDR3 protein. The sample consists of 800,000 or so distinct CDR3 sequences, roughly 25% of them appearing once. The sample was also reused in another study, on T cells of mothers and their children.

The sample was blood. These receptor sequences come from a boy younger than 18 in good health.

The V call is TRBV30, the J call TRBJ2-1, with a possible D match to TRBD1 (5 bases). Trimming took 3 bases from V and 0 from J, leaving 6 bases between them. CDR1 GTSNPN and CDR2 SVGIG come from the germline V gene (reference sequence). The CDR3 is 13 amino acids. The DNA of the CDR3 is TGTGCCTGGAGAAGGGGCTCCTACAATGAGCAGTTCTTC. It translates to CAWRRGSYNEQFF.

This clonotype was detected only once. The chain employs TRBV6-2 or TRBV6-3 and TRBJ2-5, with TRBD1 identical over 7 bases. With V trimmed by 2 bases and J by 3 bases, 6 bases remained unmatched. Germline V gene sequence: CDR1 MNHEY, CDR2 SVGEGT. The CDR3 runs to 15 residues. The CDR3 DNA reads as TGTGCCAGCAGTTACGCGACAGGGTATGAAGAGACCCAGTACTTC. Residues: CASSYATGYEETQYF.

The table lists this clonotype with a few counts. The rearrangement joins TRBV5-1 to TRBJ2-5; TRBD2 agrees at 13 bases. Germline assignment: CDR1 SGHRS and CDR2 YFSETQ. The CDR3 contains 14 residues. V lost 5 bases, J lost 5 bases, and 3 bases stayed unmatched. In nucleotides, the CDR3 is TGCGCCAGCAGGGGACTAGCGGGAATCGAGACCCAGTACTTC. It encodes CASRGLAGIETQYF.

The table lists this clonotype with a few counts. The chain combines TRBV4-2 with TRBJ2-1; 8 bases match TRBD1. Germline trimming cut 0 bases from V and 2 bases from J; bases unmatched to any gene: 6. Germline values: CDR1 LGHNA, CDR2 YNFKEQ. This CDR3 contains 17 residues. DNA for the CDR3: TGTGCCAGCAGCCAAGATTATTCAGGGGGCCCCTACAATGAGCAGTTCTTC. Protein: CASSQDYSGGPYNEQFF.

The gene calls are TRBV4-2 and TRBJ2-3, with no clear D. This CDR3 spans 16 amino acids. Germline assignment: CDR1 LGHNA and CDR2 YNFKEQ. The ends were cut back, 2 bases at V and 0 bases at J, with 12 bases in the middle. In nucleotides, the CDR3 is TGTGCCAGCAGCCAAAGCCCAGCACAGAGCACAGATACGCAGTATTTT. Translation gives CASSQSPAQSTDTQYF.

This clonotype occurred a few times. Its ends do not fully match the called genes, so a read error is possible. The genes are TRBV29-1 and TRBJ1-1; D is unresolved. Germline V gene data show CDR1 as SQVTM and CDR2 as ANQGSEA. The CDR3 spans 11 residues. The CDR3 here is CSVEDITEAFF. In DNA, the CDR3 is TGCAGCGTCGAAGATATCACTGAAGCTTTCTTT. Variable domain in full (rest from reference TRBV29-1 and TRBJ1-1): SAVISQKPSRDICQRGTSLTIQCQVDSQVTMMFWYRQQPGQSLTLIATANQGSEATYESGFVIDKFPISRPNLTFSTLTVSNMSPEDSSIYLCSVEDITEAFFGQGTRLTVV.

This clonotype appeared a few times. The V call is TRBV19, the J call TRBJ2-3; 7 bases match TRBD1. CDR1 LNHDA and CDR2 SQIVND come from the germline V gene (reference sequence). The V gene end was trimmed by 5 bases and the J gene end by 0 bases; junction bases not matched to a gene: 5. This CDR3 has 15 residues. CDR3 sequence: CASSPRDSSTDTQYF. In DNA, the CDR3 is TGTGCCAGTAGTCCCAGGGACAGTAGCACAGATACGCAGTATTTT.

For this clonotype: A read error may produce the germline difference seen at one junction end. The rearrangement links TRBV7-9 to TRBJ2-1, with a tentative D call TRBD2 (5 bases). The CDR3 runs 15 residues. Germline-derived CDR1 and CDR2 are SEHNR and FQNEAQ (reference sequence). CDR3 loop: CASNKADSSYNEQFF. CDR3 DNA sequence: TGTGCCAGCAACAAAGCGGATAGCTCCTACAACGAGCAGTTCTTC.

This clonotype was detected only a few times. The genes are TRBV7-2 and TRBJ1-1; TRBD1 matches at 8 bases. The CDR3 is 13 residues long. V shed 5 bases, J shed 6 bases, and the junction held 5 bases outside the gene matches. Germline CDR1 reads SGHTA; CDR2 reads FQGNSA. The CDR3 reads CASSTQGGSEAFF. CDR3 bases: TGTGCCAGCAGCACACAGGGGGGCTCTGAAGCTTTCTTT.

This clonotype was detected a few times. A read error is likely, as this CDR3 ends without the conserved phenylalanine or tryptophan. It is unclear where the CDR3 begins or ends on the DNA, so no DNA is shown, and the CDR3 is as TCRdb lists it. The rearrangement joins TRBV28 to TRBJ1-6; TRBD1, as called in the table, went unchecked against the DNA. Both ends counted, the CDR3 spans 10 residues. Per the germline V gene, CDR1 is MDHEN and CDR2 is SYDVKM. CDR3 in amino acids: CASRAGGRSV.

This clonotype turned up a few times. This chain joins TRBV29-1 and TRBJ1-2, with D tentatively TRBD1 (6 bases). Germline V gene sequence: CDR1 SQVTM, CDR2 ANQGSEA. Trimming cost V 6 bases and J 7 bases, with 15 bases left between them. The CDR3 runs 12 residues. The CDR3 region has the DNA TGCAGCGTGGCAAACAGGGAGGGTGGCTACACCTTC. Translated: CSVANREGGYTF.

This clonotype was observed a handful of times. The germline gene is not matched at one end of the junction; a read error may be the cause. The V and J genes are TRBV7-7 and TRBJ2-7; tentatively, D is TRBD1 (6 bases). In germline, CDR1 is SSHAT, CDR2 FNYEAQ (reference sequence). The CDR3 covers 13 residues. Here the CDR3 DNA reads TGTGCTAGCAGCTTAGCAGGGGAAGGCGAGCAGTACTTC. Its protein is CASSLAGEGEQYF.

This clonotype was seen only a few times. The V gene is TRBV20-1, the J gene TRBJ2-1, with unresolved D. The CDR3 is 12 residues long. Trimming cost V 1 base and J 4 bases, with 5 bases left between them. Germline loops: CDR1 DFQATT, CDR2 SNEGSKA (reference sequence). The CDR3 DNA is TGCAGTGCTAGAGGCCCGTACAATGAGCAGTTCTTC. It encodes CSARGPYNEQFF.

This clonotype was observed a handful of times. The chain links TRBV12-3 or TRBV12-4 to TRBJ1-2; possible D gene TRBD1, 6 bases. V lost 5 bases and J lost 0, with 10 bases in between. The length of the CDR3 is 14 residues. CDR3 DNA: TGTGCCAGCAGTACCGGGACATCTAACTATGGCTACACCTTC. Protein: CASSTGTSNYGYTF.

This clonotype appeared a few times. The V call is TRBV12-3 or TRBV12-4, the J call TRBJ1-1; 7 positions match TRBD1. Losses at the gene ends were 5 bases for V and 2 bases for J; bases not matched to a gene: 8. This CDR3 is 15 amino acids long. CDR3 DNA: TGTGCCAGCAGTCCCAGGACAGGATCAAACACTGAAGCTTTCTTT. Protein sequence: CASSPRTGSNTEAFF.

In its sample, this clonotype was seen many times. The gene calls are TRBV29-1 and TRBJ2-4; possibly TRBD2 for D (5 bases). Germline-derived CDR1 and CDR2 are SQVTM and ANQGSEA. The CDR3 runs to 13 residues. V gave up 5 bases and J gave up 2 bases, with 10 bases separating them. CDR3 in DNA: TGCAGCGTTTCGGACTTGTCCAAAAACATTCAGTACTTC. Its protein is CSVSDLSKNIQYF.

This clonotype was seen many times. This sequence joins TRBV7-2 and TRBJ2-5; D assignment may be TRBD1 or TRBD2 (5 bases each). The germline V gene has CDR1 SGHTA and CDR2 FQGNSA. This CDR3 comprises 13 residues. V dropped 1 base and J dropped 5 bases, with 8 bases sitting between them. The CDR3 DNA is TGTGCCAGCAGCTTAGACTGGGGGGAGACCCAGTACTTC. Its protein is CASSLDWGETQYF.

This clonotype came up a few times. The chain has TRBV5-1 and TRBJ2-5; D call uncertain. V gave up 0 bases and J gave up 2 bases, with 11 bases separating them. This CDR3 has 15 amino acids. The germline V gene encodes CDR1 SGHRS and CDR2 YFSETQ. Here the CDR3 reads CASSLVTVAQETQYF. CDR3 nucleotide sequence: TGCGCCAGCAGCTTGGTAACAGTGGCGCAAGAGACCCAGTACTTC.

The V gene is TRBV7-2, the J gene TRBJ2-2, with D tentatively TRBD1 or TRBD2 (5 bases each). The germline V gene encodes CDR1 SGHTA and CDR2 FQGNSA. CDR3 size: 13 residues. Trimming removed 5 bases at V and 10 bases at J, with 14 bases between. CDR3 region: CASSRDGRPELFF. The CDR3 nucleotides read TGTGCCAGCAGCCGGGACGGACGACCGGAGCTGTTTTTT.

The rearrangement links TRBV18 to TRBJ1-1; D is uncertain. With 0 bases removed from V and 2 bases from J, the gap between germline ends came to 10 bases. This CDR3 has 15 residues. Germline V gene lookup returns CDR1 KGHSH and CDR2 LQKENI. The DNA for the CDR3 is TGTGCCAGCTCACCACCTTCCCGGTCCAACACTGAAGCTTTCTTT. Amino acids: CASSPPSRSNTEAFF.